This T cell receptor (beta chain) was found in a study of OX40 agonist ivuxolimab in advanced cancers. Study-wide context: Of the patients, three showed partial responses, one with hepatocellular carcinoma and two with cutaneous melanoma. Study-wide findings and caveats: Doses of 0.1 to 3.0 mg/kg were accompanied by clonal expansion of CD4+ and CD8+ blood T cells by week 6.

Peripheral blood came from all dose cohorts at three timepoints. Points on this clone: Its antigen remains unidentified. Different DNA sequences within this sample yield the same CDR3.

Assay: immunoSEQ multiplex PCR; the TCRdb copy retains only in-frame clones and omits some. Altogether approximately 75,000 clones are present, roughly three quarters being singletons, with the ten largest covering about 5.7%. V lost 0 bases and J lost 10, with 17 bases in between. Germline assignment: CDR1 SGHNT and CDR2 YYREEE (reference sequence). This CDR3 spans 16 amino acids. The receptor's source is an adult with an advanced solid tumor such as melanoma, head and neck, liver or kidney cancer. The chain employs TRBV5-4 and TRBJ1-6, with TRBD1 as a possible D gene (6 bases). This sample comprised CD4+ or CD8+ T cells sorted from blood, obtained in a trial of the OX40 agonist ivuxolimab. This CDR3 reads CASSLAEGGRNSPLHF. The CDR3 coding sequence is TGTGCCAGCAGCTTGGCCGAGGGGGGAAGGAACTCACCCCTCCACTTT.